A selection of T cell receptor beta chains follows, all from one sample in a study of immune heterogeneity within non-small cell lung tumors. MiXCR was run by TCRdb on the multiplex PCR reads, yielding one entry per CDR3 protein. The sample has roughly 14,000 distinct CDR3 sequences, 28% seen once. Sequencing was performed on lung tumor tissue. These receptors were collected from a man in his forties with non-small cell lung cancer. Both conserved end residues are part of each CDR3.

v_call: TRBV6-1; j_call: TRBJ1-5; cdr3_aa: CACSEASNQPQHF
v_call: TRBV6-1; j_call: TRBJ1-6; cdr3_aa: CASSPDRGNSPLHF
v_call: TRBV7-3; j_call: TRBJ2-5; cdr3_aa: CASSKDYQETQYF
v_call: TRBV5-1; j_call: TRBJ1-3; cdr3_aa: CASSLETASGNTIYF
v_call: TRBV11-2; j_call: TRBJ2-1; cdr3_aa: CASSLEGRYNEQFF
v_call: TRBV7-9; j_call: TRBJ2-1; cdr3_aa: CASSLAFGWDEQFF
v_call: TRBV30; j_call: TRBJ2-7; cdr3_aa: CAWSRGGGSYEQYF
v_call: TRBV3-1; j_call: TRBJ1-1; cdr3_aa: CASSQDRQRTEAFF
v_call: TRBV12-3/TRBV12-4; j_call: TRBJ2-7; cdr3_aa: CASSLSRTSGSYEQYF
v_call: TRBV30; j_call: TRBJ2-7; cdr3_aa: CAWKGTSGRAAYEQYF
v_call: TRBV11-2; j_call: TRBJ2-1; cdr3_aa: CASSLDPNSYNEQFF
v_call: TRBV4-1; j_call: TRBJ2-1; cdr3_aa: CASSQDRAGYYNEQFF
v_call: TRBV5-1; j_call: TRBJ2-1; cdr3_aa: CASTGQGGLAAYNEQFF
v_call: TRBV18; j_call: TRBJ2-1; cdr3_aa: CASSPQDKQFF
v_call: TRBV5-4; j_call: TRBJ2-1; cdr3_aa: CASSLGKGSYNEQFF
v_call: TRBV2; j_call: TRBJ2-2; cdr3_aa: CASSDPSGGNTGELFF
v_call: TRBV19; j_call: TRBJ2-6; cdr3_aa: CASSPRGGASSGADVLTF
v_call: TRBV20-1; j_call: TRBJ1-1; cdr3_aa: CSAIRLGRANTEAFF
v_call: TRBV12-3/TRBV12-4; j_call: TRBJ2-1; cdr3_aa: CASSLSTLAVSYNEQFF
v_call: TRBV27; j_call: TRBJ1-6; cdr3_aa: CVSSFVGNGSPLNF
v_call: TRBV7-8; j_call: TRBJ1-2; cdr3_aa: CASSLDADPYGYTF
v_call: TRBV3-1; j_call: TRBJ2-7; cdr3_aa: CASSQIFGSGYEQYF
v_call: TRBV7-2; j_call: TRBJ2-5; cdr3_aa: CASSLFGSGQETQYF
v_call: TRBV19; j_call: TRBJ1-2; cdr3_aa: CASRHTGVSDYGYTF
v_call: TRBV6-1; j_call: TRBJ1-1; cdr3_aa: CASSRRTGTGVTEAFF
v_call: TRBV5-6; j_call: TRBJ1-5; cdr3_aa: CASSSTGLGNQPQHF
v_call: TRBV11-3; j_call: TRBJ2-1; cdr3_aa: CASSWTSGRSSYNEQFF
v_call: TRBV4-2; j_call: TRBJ1-4; cdr3_aa: CASSSGRATNEKLFF
v_call: TRBV4-3; j_call: TRBJ2-2; cdr3_aa: CASSRQRQGAVGELFF
v_call: TRBV7-2; j_call: TRBJ2-7; cdr3_aa: CASRQQSGSYEQYF
v_call: TRBV11-1; j_call: TRBJ2-7; cdr3_aa: CASSLGTGEYYEQYF
v_call: TRBV7-2; j_call: TRBJ1-5; cdr3_aa: CASSSDRGLEPHHF
v_call: TRBV2; j_call: TRBJ1-1; cdr3_aa: CASSEFLGGTEAFF
v_call: TRBV19; j_call: TRBJ1-5; cdr3_aa: CASKFQGRSDQPQHF
v_call: TRBV18; j_call: TRBJ2-1; cdr3_aa: CASSPSSWRIGFNEQFF
v_call: TRBV24-1; j_call: TRBJ1-1; cdr3_aa: CATSDTGRTEAFF
v_call: TRBV2; j_call: TRBJ2-5; cdr3_aa: CASTLNGRYETQYF